This T cell receptor (beta chain) is drawn from a study of T cell repertoires in cytomegalovirus infection. Turning to the study itself: A matching HLA type, together with CMV infection, was signaled by public TCR beta signatures. Whole-study results and caveats: Within the response measured ex vivo, HLA-C-restricted CMV-specific TCR beta clonotypes were dominant. Summed frequency of shared TCR beta families picked out CMV carriers who also had the relevant HLA.

The J segment lost 0 bases and the V segment lost 5 bases, leaving 4 bases of the junction unmatched. CDR3 length: 14 amino acids. Germline-derived CDR1 and CDR2 are LNHDA and SQIVND (reference sequence). In TCRdb, the reads were re-called with MiXCR into one record per CDR3 protein. Of under 800,000 distinct CDR3 sequences detected, 20% to 30% appear once; the ten largest clones hold 7% to 9%. This clonotype was counted only a few times. Its specificity is not known. The sequencing sample was made of CD8+ T cells from PBMCs. The V and J genes are TRBV19 and TRBJ2-7; TRBD2 matches at 7 bases. The source of this sequence is a human donor in good health (CMV status not recorded). Some clones in this sample may be carry-over from other donors' samples. CDR3 sequence (DNA): TGTGCCAGTAGTCCTTGGACTAGCTCCTACGAGCAGTACTTC. It yields the protein CASSPWTSSYEQYF.